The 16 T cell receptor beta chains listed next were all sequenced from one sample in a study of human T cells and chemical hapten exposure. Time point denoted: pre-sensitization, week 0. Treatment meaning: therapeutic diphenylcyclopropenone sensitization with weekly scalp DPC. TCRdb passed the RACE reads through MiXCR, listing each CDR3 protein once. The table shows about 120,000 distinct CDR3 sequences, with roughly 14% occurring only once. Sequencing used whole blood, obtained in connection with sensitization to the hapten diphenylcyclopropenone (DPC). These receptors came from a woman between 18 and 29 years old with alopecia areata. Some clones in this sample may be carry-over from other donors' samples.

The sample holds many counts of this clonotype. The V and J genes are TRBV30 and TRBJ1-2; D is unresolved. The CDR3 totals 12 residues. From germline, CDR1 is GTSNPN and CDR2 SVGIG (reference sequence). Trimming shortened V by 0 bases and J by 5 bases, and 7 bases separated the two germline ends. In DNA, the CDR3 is TGTGCCTGGAGTGTAATGGGATATGGCTACACCTTC. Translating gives CAWSVMGYGYTF.

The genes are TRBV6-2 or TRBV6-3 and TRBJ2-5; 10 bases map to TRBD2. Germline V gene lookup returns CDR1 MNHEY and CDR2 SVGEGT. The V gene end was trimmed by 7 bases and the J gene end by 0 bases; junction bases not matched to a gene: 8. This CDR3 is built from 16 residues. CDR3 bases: TGTGCCAGCACCAAGGCGACTAGCGGGTACCAAGAGACCCAGTACTTC. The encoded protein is CASTKATSGYQETQYF.

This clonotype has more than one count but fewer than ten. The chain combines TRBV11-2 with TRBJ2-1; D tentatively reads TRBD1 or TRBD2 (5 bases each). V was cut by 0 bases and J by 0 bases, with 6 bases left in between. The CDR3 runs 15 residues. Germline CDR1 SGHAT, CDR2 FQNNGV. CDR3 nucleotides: TGTGCCAGCAGCTTAGAGGGGGTCTCCTACAATGAGCAGTTCTTC. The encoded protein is CASSLEGVSYNEQFF.

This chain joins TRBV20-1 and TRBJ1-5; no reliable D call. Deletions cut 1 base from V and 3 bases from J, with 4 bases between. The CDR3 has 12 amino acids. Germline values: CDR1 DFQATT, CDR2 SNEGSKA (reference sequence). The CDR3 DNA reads TGCAGTGCTAGAGGGCCCAATCAGCCCCAGCATTTT. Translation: CSARGPNQPQHF.

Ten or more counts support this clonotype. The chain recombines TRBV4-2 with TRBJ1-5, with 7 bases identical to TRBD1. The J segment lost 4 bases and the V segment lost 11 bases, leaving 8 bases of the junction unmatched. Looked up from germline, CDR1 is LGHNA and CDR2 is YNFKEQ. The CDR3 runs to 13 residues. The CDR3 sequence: CASSDRANQPQHF. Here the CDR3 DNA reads TGTGCCTCCTCTGACAGGGCGAATCAGCCCCAGCATTTT.

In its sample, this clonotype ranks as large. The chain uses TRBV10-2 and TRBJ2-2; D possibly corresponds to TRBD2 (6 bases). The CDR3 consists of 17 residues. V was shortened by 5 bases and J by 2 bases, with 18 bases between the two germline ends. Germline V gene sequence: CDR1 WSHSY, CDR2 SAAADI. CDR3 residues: CASSTIEEGFNTGELFF. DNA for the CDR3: TGCGCCAGCAGTACGATCGAGGAGGGATTCAACACCGGGGAGCTGTTTTTT.

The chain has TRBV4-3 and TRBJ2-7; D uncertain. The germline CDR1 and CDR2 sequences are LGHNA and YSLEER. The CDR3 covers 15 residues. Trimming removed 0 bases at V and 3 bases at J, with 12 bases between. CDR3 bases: TGCGCCAGCAGCCAAGATTCTTCGGGCAGCTACGAGCAGTACTTC. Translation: CASSQDSSGSYEQYF.

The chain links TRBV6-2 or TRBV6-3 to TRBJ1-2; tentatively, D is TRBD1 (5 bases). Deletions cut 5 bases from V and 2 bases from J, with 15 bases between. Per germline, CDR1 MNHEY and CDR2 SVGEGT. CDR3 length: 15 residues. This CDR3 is CASSPQASPNYGYTF. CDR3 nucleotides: TGTGCCAGCAGTCCACAGGCATCGCCGAACTATGGCTACACCTTC.

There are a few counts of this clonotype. CDR3 nucleotides: TGTGCCAGCAGCTTAGAACTAGCGGGGGGGCAAGCGCAGTATTTT. Translating it yields CASSLELAGGQAQYF. The V call is TRBV7-2, the J call TRBJ2-3; 13 positions agree with TRBD2. Trimming removed 1 base from V and 10 bases from J; junction bases left unmatched: 5. Germline loops: CDR1 SGHTA, CDR2 FQGNSA. This CDR3 region has 15 residues.

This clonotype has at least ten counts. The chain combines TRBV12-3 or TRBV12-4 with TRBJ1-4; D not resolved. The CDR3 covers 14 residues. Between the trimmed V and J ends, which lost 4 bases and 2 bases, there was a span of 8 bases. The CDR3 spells CASSSQETNEKLFF. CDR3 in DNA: TGTGCCAGCAGTTCCCAGGAGACTAATGAAAAACTGTTTTTT.

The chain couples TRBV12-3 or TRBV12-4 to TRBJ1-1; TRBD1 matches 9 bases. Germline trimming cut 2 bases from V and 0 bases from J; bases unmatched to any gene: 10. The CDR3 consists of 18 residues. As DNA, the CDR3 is TGTGCCAGCAGTTTAAGAGGGACAGGGATGGGGGTGAACACTGAAGCTTTCTTT. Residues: CASSLRGTGMGVNTEAFF.

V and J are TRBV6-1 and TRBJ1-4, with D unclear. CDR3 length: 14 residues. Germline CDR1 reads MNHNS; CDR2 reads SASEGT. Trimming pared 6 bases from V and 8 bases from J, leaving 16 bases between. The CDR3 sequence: CASSPTQGGEKLFF. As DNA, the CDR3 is TGTGCCAGCAGCCCGACGCAAGGTGGGGAAAAACTGTTTTTT.

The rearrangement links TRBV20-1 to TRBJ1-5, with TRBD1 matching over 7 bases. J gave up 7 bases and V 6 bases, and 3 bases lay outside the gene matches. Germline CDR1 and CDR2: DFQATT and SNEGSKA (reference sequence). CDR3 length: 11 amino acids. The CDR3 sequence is CSARGGQPQHF. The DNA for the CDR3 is TGCAGTGCCAGGGGGGGCCAGCCCCAGCATTTT.

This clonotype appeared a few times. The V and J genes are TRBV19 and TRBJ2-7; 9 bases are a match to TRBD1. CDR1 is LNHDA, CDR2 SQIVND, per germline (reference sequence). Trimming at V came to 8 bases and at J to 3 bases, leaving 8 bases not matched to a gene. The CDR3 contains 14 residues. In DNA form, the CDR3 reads TGTGCCAGTCAACCGACAGGGGGGATCTACGAGCAGTACTTC. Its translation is CASQPTGGIYEQYF.

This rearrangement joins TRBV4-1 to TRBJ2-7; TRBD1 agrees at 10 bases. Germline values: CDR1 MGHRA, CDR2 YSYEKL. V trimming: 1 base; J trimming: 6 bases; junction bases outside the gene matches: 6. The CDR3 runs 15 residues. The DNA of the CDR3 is TGCGCCAGCAGCCAAGGACAGGGGGCCTGGGGCGAGCAGTACTTC. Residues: CASSQGQGAWGEQYF.

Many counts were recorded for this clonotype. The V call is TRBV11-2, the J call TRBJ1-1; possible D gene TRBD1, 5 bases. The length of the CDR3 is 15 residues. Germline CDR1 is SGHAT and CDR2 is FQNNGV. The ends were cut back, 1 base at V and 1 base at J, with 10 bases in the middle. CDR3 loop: CASSLAAGRNTEAFF. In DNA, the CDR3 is TGTGCCAGCAGCTTAGCAGCAGGGAGGAACACTGAAGCTTTCTTT.